These 7 T cell receptor beta chains were sequenced from one sample in a study of blood T cell repertoires in COVID-19. TCRdb keeps only in-frame clones here, not all; method: immunoSEQ multiplex PCR. The sample contains fewer than 250,000 clones, roughly 84% of which appear only once. The specimen was PBMCs or T cells enriched from blood (not recorded which). These receptors all come from a man in his thirties or forties in a cohort exposed to, infected with or recovered from COVID-19 (not recorded which).

Notes on this clone: The same CDR3 arises from other DNA sequences in this sample as well. The chain recombines TRBV28 with TRBJ1-1, with TRBD1 identical over 9 bases. Germline-derived CDR1 and CDR2 are MDHEN and SYDVKM. V gave up 8 bases and J gave up 0 bases; unmatched junction bases: 4. This CDR3 contains 14 residues. The CDR3 coding sequence is TGTGCCAGCCGGACAGGGGATTTGAACACTGAAGCTTTCTTT. Its protein product is CASRTGDLNTEAFF.

This chain links TRBV4-2 with TRBJ2-3; a possible D gene is TRBD2 (5 bases). The CDR3 runs to 14 residues. Trimming left V 6 bases short and J 3 bases short, with 13 bases between. Per the germline V gene, CDR1 is LGHNA and CDR2 is YNFKEQ. Here the CDR3 DNA reads TGTGCCAGCAGGCTCCAGAGGGAGACAGATACGCAGTATTTT. Protein product: CASRLQRETDTQYF.

The chain joins TRBV11-2 to TRBJ2-5; D ambiguous. Germline values: CDR1 SGHAT, CDR2 FQNNGV. Trimming pared 5 bases from V and 1 base from J, leaving 5 bases between. This CDR3 is 12 amino acids long. CDR3 in DNA: TGTGCCAGCAGCCCCAGCCAAGAGACCCAGTACTTC. It encodes CASSPSQETQYF. The full variable domain, with the rest looked up from reference TRBV11-2 and TRBJ2-5, is EAGVAQSPRYKIIEKRQSVAFWCNPISGHATLYWYQQILGQGPKLLIQFQNNGVVDDSQLPKDRFSAERLKGVDSTLKIQPAKLEDSAVYLCASSPSQETQYFGPGTRLLVL.

The V gene is TRBV10-1, the J gene TRBJ2-1; the D gene is possibly TRBD2 (5 bases). Germline CDR1 WNHNN, CDR2 SYGVQD (reference sequence). The V end was cut by 3 bases, the J end by 8 bases, with 17 bases between. This CDR3 region has 15 residues. Here the CDR3 reads CASSDKTGISDEQFF. CDR3 bases: TGCGCCAGCAGTGATAAGACGGGAATAAGCGATGAGCAGTTCTTC.

This chain uses TRBV5-1 with TRBJ1-1, with D perhaps TRBD1 (6 bases). V lost 2 bases and J lost 0, with 17 bases in between. The CDR3 covers 17 residues. Germline assignment: CDR1 SGHRS and CDR2 YFSETQ. CDR3 residues: CASSLNPQGNMNTEAFF. In DNA form, the CDR3 reads TGCGCCAGCAGCTTAAACCCGCAGGGGAACATGAACACTGAAGCTTTCTTT.

The CDR3 DNA reads TGTGCCAGCACCCTAAGGGTAGACAGTACGAATGAGCAGTTCTTC. It specifies CASTLRVDSTNEQFF. The chain is built from TRBV7-6 and TRBJ2-1; maybe TRBD1 (5 bases). Germline CDR1 reads SGHVS; CDR2 reads FNYEAQ. With 7 bases removed from V and 7 bases from J, the gap between germline ends came to 20 bases. CDR3 length: 15 amino acids.

The chain has TRBV28 and TRBJ2-1; 13 nucleotides line up with TRBD2. Trimming removed 2 bases from V and 4 bases from J; junction bases left unmatched: 8. The germline V gene encodes CDR1 MDHEN and CDR2 SYDVKM. This CDR3 region has 18 residues. The CDR3 sequence: CASSLSWTSGGGYNEQFF. CDR3 coding DNA: TGTGCCAGCAGTTTAAGTTGGACTAGCGGGGGTGGATACAATGAGCAGTTCTTC.